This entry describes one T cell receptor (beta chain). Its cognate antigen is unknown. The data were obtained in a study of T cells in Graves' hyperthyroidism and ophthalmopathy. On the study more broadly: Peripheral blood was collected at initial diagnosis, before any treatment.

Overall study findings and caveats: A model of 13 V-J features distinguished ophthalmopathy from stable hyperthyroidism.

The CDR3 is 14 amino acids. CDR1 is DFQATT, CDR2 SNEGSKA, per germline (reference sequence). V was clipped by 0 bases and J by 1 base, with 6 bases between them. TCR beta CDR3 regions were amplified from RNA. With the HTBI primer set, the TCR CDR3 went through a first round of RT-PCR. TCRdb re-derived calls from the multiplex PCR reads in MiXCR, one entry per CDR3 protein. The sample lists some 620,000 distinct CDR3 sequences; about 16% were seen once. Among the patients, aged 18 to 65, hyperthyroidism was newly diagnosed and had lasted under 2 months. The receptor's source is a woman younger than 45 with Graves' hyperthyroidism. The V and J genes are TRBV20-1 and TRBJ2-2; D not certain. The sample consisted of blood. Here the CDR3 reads CSARDYLNTGELFF. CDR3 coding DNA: TGCAGTGCTAGAGACTACCTGAACACCGGGGAGCTGTTTTTT.